The rows below give T cell receptor beta chains drawn from one sample of a study of blood T cell repertoires in COVID-19. Profiling relied on immunoSEQ multiplex PCR, and the TCRdb table lists in-frame clones only, not all of them. The data contain some 360,000 clones, 80% to 90% of them singletons. The specimen sequenced was peripheral blood. All receptors derive from a woman aged 60-75 years with COVID-19, enrolled during active disease. The CDR3 runs from the conserved cysteine through the conserved F or W. The D gene is left open where the match is weak. Clone size, where shown, is once, few, many, or a class for clones that have expanded.

. | . | TRBJ1-4 | TRBV19 | TGTGCCAGTTGTTCAGGACAGATTAATGAAAAACTGTTTTTT | CASCSGQINEKLFF
. | . | TRBJ1-1 | TRBV19 | TGTGCCAGTAGCAAAGGACATCTGAACACTGAAGCTTTCTTT | CASSKGHLNTEAFF
. | . | TRBJ1-1 | TRBV6-5 | TGTGCCATCCTCTCCGGGGGGGCGAGGAGGACTGAAGCTTTCTTT | CAILSGGARRTEAFF
. | . | TRBJ1-4 | TRBV19 | TGTGCCAGTAGTATATCCCCCGGGGGTATAACAACTAATGAAAAACTGTTTTTT | CASSISPGGITTNEKLFF
TRBD1 | once | TRBJ1-1 | TRBV5-1 | TGCGCCAGCAGGACGGGGACAGGGGAACCTGAAGCTTTCTTT | CASRTGTGEPEAFF
. | . | TRBJ1-1 | TRBV12-2 | TGTGCAAGTCGCTTAGCGACCCCGGGTGGCACTGAAGCTTTCTTT | CASRLATPGGTEAFF
TRBD1 | . | TRBJ2-2 | TRBV30 | TGTGCCTGGAGAACAGGGGGCTACGCCGGGGAGCTGTTTTTT | CAWRTGGYAGELFF
TRBD2 | . | TRBJ2-3 | TRBV6-1 | TGTGCCAGCAGTGAAAAGGCGGGAGGGTTTGGAACGCAGTATTTT | CASSEKAGGFGTQYF
TRBD1 | once | TRBJ2-5 | TRBV5-1 | TGCGCCAGCAGCTTACCGACAGGGGTTGGGGAGACCCAGTACTTC | CASSLPTGVGETQYF
TRBD1 | once | TRBJ1-5 | TRBV18 | TGTGCCAGCTCACCGAATCGACAGGGGGTTAATCAGCCCCAGCATTTT | CASSPNRQGVNQPQHF
. | . | TRBJ1-4 | TRBV28 | TGTGCCAGCAGCCGGCGCCCAGGACCGGGGGGAGAAAAACTGTTTTTT | CASSRRPGPGGEKLFF
. | . | TRBJ2-7 | TRBV28 | TGTGCCAGCAGTTTAGGTGAGAAGCAGTACTTC | CASSLGEKQYF
TRBD2 | . | TRBJ2-5 | TRBV28 | TGTGCCAGCAGTTTAACTAGCGGGGTGGAGAGTGAGACCCAGTACTTC | CASSLTSGVESETQYF
TRBD1 | . | TRBJ1-2 | TRBV25-1 | TGTGCCAGCCTGGGACAGGGTTACGGCTATGGCTACACCTTC | CASLGQGYGYGYTF
. | . | TRBJ1-5 | TRBV7-2 | TGTGCCAGCAGCTCTAATACTAATCAGCCCCAGCATTTT | CASSSNTNQPQHF
. | . | TRBJ1-4 | TRBV28 | TGTGCCAGCAGTTTAAGGGGCAATGAAAAACTGTTTTTT | CASSLRGNEKLFF
TRBD1 | . | TRBJ2-7 | TRBV28 | TGTGCCAGCAGACTAAGGGGTGGGACAGGTCTTGGCGAGCAGTACTTC | CASRLRGGTGLGEQYF
TRBD1 | . | TRBJ1-3 | TRBV7-3 | TGTGCCAGCAGCTTCTACCCACAGGGGGCAGGAAACACCATATATTTT | CASSFYPQGAGNTIYF
. | . | TRBJ2-5 | TRBV7-7 | TGTGCCAGCAGCTTAGGGAGGCAAGAGACCCAGTACTTC | CASSLGRQETQYF
TRBD1 | . | TRBJ1-6 | TRBV7-8 | TGTGCCAGCAGCTTAGGAGCCCTCAAGGGGACAGCGAATTCACCCCTCCACTTT | CASSLGALKGTANSPLHF
. | few | TRBJ1-2 | TRBV5-1 | TGCGCCAGCAGTTCGGACAGCCCCTATGGCTACACCTTC | CASSSDSPYGYTF
TRBD1 | . | TRBJ1-2 | TRBV6-2/TRBV6-3 | TGTGCCAGCAGCCGGGACAGGGGGCTTGTACATGGCTACACCTTC | CASSRDRGLVHGYTF
. | . | TRBJ2-3 | TRBV6-1 | TGTGCCAGCAGTGATTCAAGCGTTGGGACAGATACGCAGTATTTT | CASSDSSVGTDTQYF
. | . | TRBJ1-6 | TRBV4-1 | TGCGCCAGCAGCCAAAAAGAACCTAGCTCCTATAATTCACCCCTCCACTTT | CASSQKEPSSYNSPLHF
. | once | TRBJ2-4 | TRBV19 | TGTGCCAGTAGTATAGCCGGGGGTAGTGACATTCAGTACTTC | CASSIAGGSDIQYF
. | once | TRBJ1-3 | TRBV5-1 | TGCGCCAGCAGCTTGGGGGTCGGGGTCTCTGGAAACACCATATATTTT | CASSLGVGVSGNTIYF
. | . | TRBJ2-3 | TRBV5-1 | TGCGCCAGCAGCGGGGGGGCCGTGACAGATACGCAGTATTTT | CASSGGAVTDTQYF
TRBD1 | . | TRBJ1-5 | TRBV11-2 | TGTGCCAGCAGCCCGGACAGGGTCGGCAATCAGCCCCAGCATTTT | CASSPDRVGNQPQHF
. | . | TRBJ1-2 | TRBV6-5 | TGTGCCAGCAGTTACTACGGAGGTGTTGGCTACACCTTC | CASSYYGGVGYTF
TRBD1 | . | TRBJ2-1 | TRBV6-4 | TGTGCCAGCGGTCGGGACAGGGGGCATTACGAGCAGTTCTTC | CASGRDRGHYEQFF
. | once | TRBJ1-2 | TRBV19 | TGTGCCAGTAGTATTGATCTTACAGGGAGGGCAATCGGCTACACCTTC | CASSIDLTGRAIGYTF
. | . | TRBJ1-1 | TRBV6-5 | TGTGCCAGTCGGGGGTATCGGAACACTGAAGCTTTCTTT | CASRGYRNTEAFF
. | . | TRBJ2-6 | TRBV7-6 | TGTGCCAGCAGCTTAGGAGGGCACTCTGGGGCCAACGTCCTGACTTTC | CASSLGGHSGANVLTF
. | . | TRBJ2-7 | TRBV6-5 | TGTGCCAGCAGCGCAGGGATTTCCTACGAGCAGTACTTC | CASSAGISYEQYF
. | . | TRBJ1-5 | TRBV28 | TGTGCCAGCCCTACGGGGAGGGGCGCTCAGCCCCAGCATTTT | CASPTGRGAQPQHF
TRBD1 | . | TRBJ1-5 | TRBV2 | TGTGCCAGCACCAGGGGGTACAATCAGCCCCAGCATTTT | CASTRGYNQPQHF
TRBD1 | . | TRBJ2-5 | TRBV7-6 | TGTGCCAGCAGCGCATACAGGGGGCATCGAGAGACCCAGTACTTC | CASSAYRGHRETQYF
TRBD2 | . | TRBJ2-1 | TRBV10-3 | TGTGCCATCACCGGAGGGACTAGCGGGGGGGTACCCTACAATGAGCAGTTCTTC | CAITGGTSGGVPYNEQFF
TRBD1 | . | TRBJ1-1 | TRBV5-4 | TGTGCCAGCAGCCTGGTGAGCAGGGGGCACACTGAAGCTTTCTTT | CASSLVSRGHTEAFF
TRBD1 | . | TRBJ1-1 | TRBV6-1 | TGTGCCAGCAGTGAATTAAGGGGACAGCCAAACACTGAAGCTTTCTTT | CASSELRGQPNTEAFF
. | . | TRBJ1-5 | TRBV18 | TGTGCCAGCTCACCAACCAGGGTTGATGGGGATCAGCCCCAGCATTTT | CASSPTRVDGDQPQHF
. | . | TRBJ2-2 | TRBV7-2 | TGTGCCAGCAGCTTTCGAGAGAGCAGGGCTGGCACCGGGGAGCTGTTTTTT | CASSFRESRAGTGELFF
TRBD1 | . | TRBJ2-1 | TRBV18 | TGTGCCAGCTCGGCCGGGACAGGGGCGGACAATGAGCAGTTCTTC | CASSAGTGADNEQFF
. | . | TRBJ2-3 | TRBV3-1/TRBV3-2 | TGTGCCAGCAGCCGAACTACCCTCACATTCGATACGCAGTATTTT | CASSRTTLTFDTQYF
TRBD1 | . | TRBJ2-1 | TRBV3-1/TRBV3-2 | TGTGCCAGCAGCCAAACCGGGACAGGGCGTTACAATGAGCAGTTCTTC | CASSQTGTGRYNEQFF
TRBD1 | . | TRBJ2-3 | TRBV30 | TGTGCCTGGAGTTTCTCCGGGACAGGGTCAGATACGCAGTATTTT | CAWSFSGTGSDTQYF
. | . | TRBJ2-7 | TRBV7-8 | TGTGCCAGCAGCTTTTCGGGCGTGGGGAGCTCCGAGCAGTACTTC | CASSFSGVGSSEQYF
TRBD2 | . | TRBJ2-5 | TRBV5-1 | TGCGCCAGCAGCTTGGCCCGGGGGGGCCGAGTGGAGACCCAGTACTTC | CASSLARGGRVETQYF
TRBD1 | . | TRBJ1-2 | TRBV5-1 | TGCGCCAGCAGCGCCGGGACAGGGAAAAAGAGGAATGGCTACACCTTC | CASSAGTGKKRNGYTF
TRBD2 | . | TRBJ2-3 | TRBV11-2 | TGTGCCAGCAGCTCATCCCCGGGAGGGGGGTGGTGGGATACGCAGTATTTT | CASSSSPGGGWWDTQYF